These T cell receptor beta chains were read from a single sample in a study of blood T cell repertoires in COVID-19. This table comes from immunoSEQ multiplex PCR, and its TCRdb copy is limited to in-frame clones, with some not included. Of some 70,000 clones listed, 75% to 95% are singletons. The source material was peripheral blood. Receptors were obtained from a human donor with active COVID-19. The donor label of this sample is uncertain. Each CDR3 is given with its conserved first and last residue. Each record gives: D gene, clone size, J gene, V gene, CDR3 DNA, CDR3 protein. The D gene is left open where the match is weak. Clone sizes are given selectively: once, few, many, or a class where the clone is expanded.

D: TRBD2
size: NA
J: TRBJ2-1
V: TRBV10-1
DNA: TGCGCCAGCCGGACTAGCGGGGACAATGAGCAGTTCTTC
CDR3: CASRTSGDNEQFF

D: NA
size: NA
J: TRBJ1-2
V: TRBV19
DNA: TGTGCCAGTAGTATTCAGTATGGCTACACCTTC
CDR3: CASSIQYGYTF

D: TRBD2
size: NA
J: TRBJ2-1
V: TRBV5-1
DNA: TGCGCCAGCAGCTTGGTAGCGGGAGGGTACAATGAGCAGTTCTTC
CDR3: CASSLVAGGYNEQFF

D: TRBD2
size: NA
J: TRBJ2-1
V: TRBV9
DNA: TGTGCCAGCAGCGATCTTAGCGGGAGGATTAAAAATGAGCAGTTCTTC
CDR3: CASSDLSGRIKNEQFF

D: TRBD1
size: NA
J: TRBJ1-1
V: TRBV4-2
DNA: TGTGCCAGCAGCGCAACGAATCCGGGACAGGGGGCTGCTGCTTTCTTT
CDR3: CASSATNPGQGAAAFF

D: NA
size: once
J: TRBJ1-1
V: TRBV6-5
DNA: TGTGCCAGCAGTTTACAACTGAACACTGAAGCTTTCTTT
CDR3: CASSLQLNTEAFF

D: TRBD1
size: NA
J: TRBJ2-5
V: TRBV12-5
DNA: TGTGCTAGTGGTGGAGGGACAGGGGGGAAGGGGGAGACCCAGTACTTC
CDR3: CASGGGTGGKGETQYF

D: TRBD1
size: NA
J: TRBJ2-7
V: TRBV5-1
DNA: TGCGCCAGCAGCTTGGACAGGGGGCTATACGAGCAGTACTTC
CDR3: CASSLDRGLYEQYF

D: TRBD2
size: NA
J: TRBJ2-5
V: TRBV29-1
DNA: TGCAGCGTTGAAGGCGGGAGGGGGCGGGAGACCCAGTACTTC
CDR3: CSVEGGRGRETQYF

D: NA
size: NA
J: TRBJ1-4
V: TRBV5-6
DNA: TGTGCCAGCAGTTCCCAATTTACGGGGAATGAAAAACTGTTTTTT
CDR3: CASSSQFTGNEKLFF

D: TRBD2
size: NA
J: TRBJ2-5
V: TRBV11-2
DNA: TGTGCCAGCAGCCCGGGACTAGCGGGAGTAGAGACCCAGTACTTC
CDR3: CASSPGLAGVETQYF

D: TRBD2
size: NA
J: TRBJ2-3
V: TRBV27
DNA: TGTGCCAGCAGTACCGAGCGGGAGCGGAGCACAGATACGCAGTATTTT
CDR3: CASSTERERSTDTQYF

D: TRBD2
size: NA
J: TRBJ2-1
V: TRBV9
DNA: TGTGCCAGCAGCGTAGGCCTAGCGGGAGTTTTGGAGCAGTTCTTC
CDR3: CASSVGLAGVLEQFF

D: TRBD1
size: NA
J: TRBJ1-1
V: TRBV2
DNA: TGTGCCAGCAGCGGACAGGATGGGACTGAAGCTTTCTTT
CDR3: CASSGQDGTEAFF

D: NA
size: NA
J: TRBJ2-4
V: TRBV21-1
DNA: TGTGCCAGCAGCAAATCGGTTAGGGTCGCAGGGGGCTTCGGTGGTAGCATTCAGTACTTC
CDR3: CASSKSVRVAGGFGGSIQYF

D: NA
size: NA
J: TRBJ1-3
V: TRBV7-6
DNA: TGTGCCAGCAGTCCGGACCGGCGGAGGGGAAACACCATATATTTT
CDR3: CASSPDRRRGNTIYF